The rows below give T cell receptor beta chains drawn from one sample of a study of T cell responses to AZD1222 COVID-19 vaccine. Clones were read by immunoSEQ multiplex PCR, and TCRdb kept only the in-frame ones, dropping some. Among tens of thousands of clones, roughly 80% were seen once, and the ten largest hold approximately 2.8%. The material was peripheral blood, obtained on day 0 of AZD1222 vaccination. The origin of the receptors is an adult in good health. Both conserved end residues are part of each CDR3. D genes are given only for firm matches. Expanded clones get a size class; other rows say once, few or many, or leave the size out.

V: TRBV7-2
D: NA
size: NA
J: TRBJ1-3
CDR3: CASSLEGSSGNTIYF
DNA: TGTGCCAGCAGCTTGGAGGGGTCTTCTGGAAACACCATATATTTT

V: TRBV4-2
D: TRBD2
size: NA
J: TRBJ2-5
CDR3: CASSQERGGQETQYF
DNA: TGTGCCAGCAGCCAAGAACGGGGGGGCCAAGAGACCCAGTACTTC

V: TRBV15
D: TRBD1
size: NA
J: TRBJ2-7
CDR3: CATSDRDSYEQYF
DNA: TGTGCCACCAGCGACAGGGACTCCTACGAGCAGTACTTC

V: TRBV7-2
D: NA
size: NA
J: TRBJ2-5
CDR3: CASSRGFGRGETQYF
DNA: TGTGCCAGCAGCCGGGGGTTTGGTAGGGGAGAGACCCAGTACTTC

V: TRBV19
D: NA
size: NA
J: TRBJ1-5
CDR3: CASGNQPQHF
DNA: TGTGCCTCCGGCAATCAGCCCCAGCATTTT

V: TRBV11-3
D: TRBD2
size: NA
J: TRBJ2-3
CDR3: CASSLGSDSGGPRTQYF
DNA: TGTGCCAGCAGCTTAGGCTCTGATAGCGGGGGGCCGCGTACGCAGTATTTT

V: TRBV5-6
D: NA
size: few
J: TRBJ2-3
CDR3: CASSLLREAENTQYF
DNA: TGTGCCAGCAGCTTGTTGCGAGAGGCCGAGAATACGCAGTATTTT

V: TRBV7-9
D: NA
size: NA
J: TRBJ1-4
CDR3: CASSSGPAEKLFF
DNA: TGTGCCAGCAGCTCGGGACCAGCAGAGAAACTGTTTTTT

V: TRBV6-8
D: TRBD1
size: once
J: TRBJ2-5
CDR3: CASSNGDRGRFETQYF
DNA: TGTGCCAGCAGTAACGGGGACAGGGGGCGCTTTGAGACCCAGTACTTC

V: TRBV15
D: NA
size: NA
J: TRBJ1-4
CDR3: CATSRIGQNEKLFF
DNA: TGTGCCACCAGCAGAATAGGACAGAATGAAAAACTGTTTTTT

V: TRBV4-1
D: NA
size: once
J: TRBJ2-1
CDR3: CASSLTRSSYNEQFF
DNA: TGCGCCAGCAGCCTCACCCGGAGCTCCTACAATGAGCAGTTCTTC

V: TRBV7-9
D: NA
size: few
J: TRBJ2-1
CDR3: CASSLLSARRSSYNEQFF
DNA: TGTGCCAGCAGCTTACTGTCCGCGAGACGGAGCTCCTACAATGAGCAGTTCTTC

V: TRBV7-6
D: NA
size: NA
J: TRBJ2-7
CDR3: CASSFYSAGYSYEQYF
DNA: TGTGCCAGCAGCTTTTACAGCGCGGGTTACTCCTACGAGCAGTACTTC

V: TRBV4-1
D: NA
size: NA
J: TRBJ1-3
CDR3: CASSQPRSSGNTIYF
DNA: TGCGCCAGCAGCCAACCGAGGAGCTCTGGAAACACCATATATTTT

V: TRBV3-1/TRBV3-2
D: TRBD1
size: NA
J: TRBJ1-5
CDR3: CASSQVGLLGQGTGSNQPQHF
DNA: TGTGCCAGCAGCCAAGTCGGCCTACTCGGACAGGGGACGGGTAGCAATCAGCCCCAGCATTTT

V: TRBV3-1/TRBV3-2
D: NA
size: NA
J: TRBJ1-2
CDR3: CASSQSRTGGYTF
DNA: TGTGCCAGCAGCCAGAGTAGGACTGGTGGCTACACCTTC

V: TRBV10-3
D: NA
size: NA
J: TRBJ1-1
CDR3: CAISESAGNTEAFF
DNA: TGTGCCATCAGTGAGTCTGCGGGAAACACTGAAGCTTTCTTT

V: TRBV10-3
D: NA
size: NA
J: TRBJ1-1
CDR3: CAIKAEGVNTEAFF
DNA: TGTGCCATCAAGGCAGAAGGAGTGAACACTGAAGCTTTCTTT

V: TRBV12-3/TRBV12-4
D: NA
size: NA
J: TRBJ2-2
CDR3: CASRQNTGELFF
DNA: TGTGCCAGCAGACAGAACACCGGGGAGCTGTTTTTT

V: TRBV7-6
D: NA
size: once
J: TRBJ2-7
CDR3: CASSFAEGDYEQYF
DNA: TGTGCCAGCAGCTTCGCTGAGGGGGACTACGAGCAGTACTTC

V: TRBV29-1
D: TRBD1
size: once
J: TRBJ1-2
CDR3: CSVVEQGAWGYTF
DNA: TGCAGCGTGGTCGAGCAGGGGGCGTGGGGCTACACCTTC

V: TRBV7-8
D: TRBD1
size: NA
J: TRBJ1-5
CDR3: CASSLDRGGNQPQHF
DNA: TGTGCCAGCAGCTTAGACAGGGGTGGCAATCAGCCCCAGCATTTT

V: TRBV18
D: NA
size: NA
J: TRBJ1-2
CDR3: CASSPRLQGNYGYTF
DNA: TGTGCCAGCTCACCCCGACTCCAGGGGAACTATGGCTACACCTTC

V: TRBV7-9
D: NA
size: NA
J: TRBJ1-1
CDR3: CASGLGGTEAFF
DNA: TGTGCCAGCGGCCTTGGGGGAACTGAAGCTTTCTTT

V: TRBV5-4
D: NA
size: NA
J: TRBJ1-2
CDR3: CASSLTAETYGYTF
DNA: TGTGCCAGCAGCCTGACGGCGGAGACCTATGGCTACACCTTC

V: TRBV19
D: NA
size: NA
J: TRBJ1-4
CDR3: CASSQRERGEKLFF
DNA: TGTGCCAGTAGCCAGAGGGAACGAGGTGAAAAACTGTTTTTT

V: TRBV18
D: NA
size: NA
J: TRBJ2-7
CDR3: CASSPTLGGEQYF
DNA: TGTGCCAGCTCACCGACCCTCGGGGGCGAGCAGTACTTC

V: TRBV5-6
D: NA
size: NA
J: TRBJ2-3
CDR3: CASTGPLSTDTQYF
DNA: TGTGCCAGCACTGGTCCCTTAAGCACAGATACGCAGTATTTT

V: TRBV7-9
D: TRBD2
size: NA
J: TRBJ2-3
CDR3: CASSPRTSGTDTQYF
DNA: TGTGCCAGCAGCCCCAGGACTAGCGGCACAGATACGCAGTATTTT

V: TRBV11-2
D: TRBD2
size: NA
J: TRBJ2-3
CDR3: CASSPTSGGDTQYF
DNA: TGTGCCAGCAGCCCTACTAGCGGCGGAGATACGCAGTATTTT

V: TRBV6-1
D: TRBD1
size: once
J: TRBJ1-5
CDR3: CASSVDRDFSNQPQHF
DNA: TGTGCCAGCAGTGTGGACAGGGACTTTAGCAATCAGCCCCAGCATTTT

V: TRBV21-1
D: NA
size: NA
J: TRBJ1-2
CDR3: CASSKKRAPGGNRYGYTF
DNA: TGTGCCAGCAGCAAAAAGCGGGCTCCAGGGGGCAATCGCTATGGCTACACCTTC

V: TRBV12-5
D: NA
size: once
J: TRBJ1-3
CDR3: CASGSRGGYSGNTIYF
DNA: TGTGCTAGTGGTTCTAGAGGGGGGTACTCTGGAAACACCATATATTTT

V: TRBV7-9
D: NA
size: NA
J: TRBJ2-3
CDR3: CASSLITDTQYF
DNA: TGTGCCAGCAGCTTAATTACGGATACGCAGTATTTT

V: TRBV7-6
D: NA
size: NA
J: TRBJ2-3
CDR3: CASSLTPGPGTDTQYF
DNA: TGTGCCAGCAGCTTAACGCCGGGACCCGGCACAGATACGCAGTATTTT

V: TRBV12-5
D: NA
size: NA
J: TRBJ2-3
CDR3: CASVLDRPTDTQYF
DNA: TGTGCTAGTGTCCTCGACAGGCCCACAGATACGCAGTATTTT

V: TRBV4-1
D: TRBD1
size: few
J: TRBJ2-3
CDR3: CASSQPDRAPTDTQYF
DNA: TGCGCCAGCAGCCAACCGGACAGGGCGCCCACAGATACGCAGTATTTT

V: TRBV5-8
D: TRBD1
size: NA
J: TRBJ2-1
CDR3: CASSRGQGTYNEQFF
DNA: TGTGCCAGCAGCAGGGGACAGGGAACCTACAATGAGCAGTTCTTC

V: TRBV3-1/TRBV3-2
D: TRBD2
size: NA
J: TRBJ2-7
CDR3: CASSQGGLSLRLAERSSYEQYF
DNA: TGTGCCAGCAGCCAAGGTGGCTTGAGTTTAAGACTAGCTGAGAGGAGCTCCTACGAGCAGTACTTC

V: TRBV9
D: TRBD2
size: NA
J: TRBJ2-5
CDR3: CASSVAGGPETQYF
DNA: TGTGCCAGCAGCGTAGCGGGGGGGCCTGAGACCCAGTACTTC

V: TRBV4-1
D: NA
size: NA
J: TRBJ1-6
CDR3: CASSGAGGNSPLHF
DNA: TGCGCCAGCAGCGGGGCAGGTGGTAATTCACCCCTCCACTTT

V: TRBV6-5
D: NA
size: NA
J: TRBJ1-2
CDR3: CASSTGSGGGYTF
DNA: TGTGCCAGCAGTACCGGGTCTGGGGGTGGCTACACCTTC

V: TRBV19
D: TRBD1
size: NA
J: TRBJ2-3
CDR3: CATNVPGQGRDTQYF
DNA: TGTGCCACCAACGTCCCGGGACAGGGACGGGATACGCAGTATTTT

V: TRBV7-3
D: TRBD1
size: NA
J: TRBJ1-2
CDR3: CASSLYPRQGVLGYGYTF
DNA: TGTGCCAGCAGCTTATATCCCAGACAGGGGGTCCTGGGCTATGGCTACACCTTC

V: TRBV6-2/TRBV6-3
D: TRBD2
size: NA
J: TRBJ2-1
CDR3: CASNPGGSGNEQFF
DNA: TGTGCCAGCAACCCCGGAGGTAGCGGGAATGAGCAGTTCTTC

V: TRBV19
D: NA
size: NA
J: TRBJ2-2
CDR3: CASSIDGALTGELFF
DNA: TGTGCCAGTAGTATAGATGGGGCCCTCACCGGGGAGCTGTTTTTT

V: TRBV4-3
D: TRBD1
size: NA
J: TRBJ1-5
CDR3: CASSQERTGRQPQHF
DNA: TGCGCCAGCAGCCAAGAAAGGACAGGGCGTCAGCCCCAGCATTTT

V: TRBV7-9
D: NA
size: few
J: TRBJ1-6
CDR3: CASSPLGQLYNSPLHF
DNA: TGTGCCAGCAGCCCTCTCGGACAACTCTATAATTCACCCCTCCACTTT

V: TRBV5-5
D: NA
size: NA
J: TRBJ2-7
CDR3: CASGATGSYEQYF
DNA: TGTGCCAGCGGCGCCACAGGGTCCTACGAGCAGTACTTC

V: TRBV5-4
D: TRBD2
size: NA
J: TRBJ2-2
CDR3: CASRSRSGGTNTGELFF
DNA: TGTGCCAGCAGATCCCGTAGCGGGGGGACGAACACCGGGGAGCTGTTTTTT

V: TRBV4-3
D: NA
size: NA
J: TRBJ1-3
CDR3: CASSQAQGGPGNTIYF
DNA: TGCGCCAGCAGCCAAGCGCAAGGAGGGCCTGGAAACACCATATATTTT

V: TRBV4-1
D: NA
size: once
J: TRBJ1-1
CDR3: CASSQVGQRKEAFF
DNA: TGCGCCAGCAGCCAAGTAGGACAGAGAAAGGAAGCTTTCTTT

V: TRBV5-1
D: NA
size: once
J: TRBJ2-2
CDR3: CASSSGVVNTGELFF
DNA: TGCGCCAGCAGTTCAGGGGTGGTTAACACCGGGGAGCTGTTTTTT

V: TRBV19
D: NA
size: NA
J: TRBJ1-5
CDR3: CASSLAGFEPQHF
DNA: TGTGCCAGTAGTCTTGCAGGGTTTGAGCCCCAGCATTTT